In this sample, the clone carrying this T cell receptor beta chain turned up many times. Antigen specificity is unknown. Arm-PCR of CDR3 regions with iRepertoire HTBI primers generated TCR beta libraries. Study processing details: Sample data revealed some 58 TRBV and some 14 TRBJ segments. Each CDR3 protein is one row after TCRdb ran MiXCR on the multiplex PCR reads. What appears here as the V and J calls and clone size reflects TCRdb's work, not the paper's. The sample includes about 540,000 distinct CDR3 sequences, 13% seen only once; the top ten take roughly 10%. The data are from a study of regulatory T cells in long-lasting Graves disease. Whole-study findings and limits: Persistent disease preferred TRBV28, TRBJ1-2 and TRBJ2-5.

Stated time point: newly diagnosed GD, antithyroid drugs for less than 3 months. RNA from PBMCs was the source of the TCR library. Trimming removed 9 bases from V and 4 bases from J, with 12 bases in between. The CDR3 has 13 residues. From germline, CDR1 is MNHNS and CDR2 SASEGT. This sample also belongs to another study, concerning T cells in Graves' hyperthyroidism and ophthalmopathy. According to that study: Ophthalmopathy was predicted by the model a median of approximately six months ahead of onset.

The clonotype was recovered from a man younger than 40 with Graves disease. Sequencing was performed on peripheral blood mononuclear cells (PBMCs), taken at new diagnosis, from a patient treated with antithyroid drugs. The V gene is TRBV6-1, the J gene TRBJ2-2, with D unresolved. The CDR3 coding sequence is TGTGCCAGTCACTTTGGGGTCACCGGGGAGCTGTTTTTT. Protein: CASHFGVTGELFF.